The 6 T cell receptor beta chains below were found in one sample sequenced in a study of metastatic and nonmetastatic thyroid tumors. Before thyroid surgery, none of the patients had received any treatment. TCRdb re-called the PCR reads via MiXCR. The sample lists more than 70,000 clones, around 7.8% occurring once. Sequenced sample: blood. Source of these receptors: a female donor with papillary thyroid cancer or a benign thyroid nodule (not recorded which). Some clones in this sample may be carry-over from other donors' samples.

There are many counts of this clone. The chain uses TRBV20-1 and TRBJ1-2; no definite D call. CDR1 is DFQATT and CDR2 is SNEGSKA in the germline V gene (reference sequence). This CDR3 is 12 amino acids long. The germline V and J ends were trimmed by 0 bases and 8 bases, with 10 bases remaining between them. CDR3 sequence: CSARDRKGGYTF. The CDR3 DNA follows: TGCAGTGCTAGAGATCGGAAAGGCGGCTACACCTTC.

A few counts support this clone. This sequence joins TRBV10-3 and TRBJ2-1; 7 bases are shared with TRBD1. J was trimmed by 3 bases and V by 5 bases; bases with no gene match: 4. The CDR3 has 14 residues. Germline V lookup: CDR1 ENHRY, CDR2 SYGVKD. CDR3 in amino acids: CAISQGQYYNEQFF. CDR3 bases: TGTGCCATCAGTCAGGGACAGTACTACAATGAGCAGTTCTTC.

There are many counts of this clone. The V and J genes are TRBV2 and TRBJ2-5; D not resolved. Trimming shortened V by 4 bases and J by 2 bases, and 14 bases separated the two germline ends. The length of the CDR3 is 15 residues. Germline V gene data show CDR1 as SNHLY and CDR2 as FYNNEI. CDR3: CASSATRYVQETQYF. DNA of the CDR3: TGTGCCAGCAGTGCCACCCGATACGTACAAGAGACCCAGTACTTC.

This rearrangement joins TRBV27 to TRBJ2-7; D may be TRBD2 (5 bases). This CDR3 region has 15 residues. Germline V gene data show CDR1 as MNHEY and CDR2 as SMNVEV (reference sequence). The V and J ends lost 2 bases and 3 bases respectively, with 14 bases between them. CDR3 nucleotide sequence: TGTGCCAGCAGTTTAGGGTACGGGATTTACTACGAGCAGTACTTC. This translates into CASSLGYGIYYEQYF.

This clone occurred a few times. CDR3 coding DNA: TGTGCCACCCGCGTGGAGGGGATCTACGAGCAGTACTTC. Amino acid sequence: CATRVEGIYEQYF. The chain carries TRBV12-3 or TRBV12-4 and TRBJ2-7, with D perhaps TRBD2 (6 bases). V was cut by 10 bases and J by 3 bases, with 16 bases left in between. The CDR3 is made up of 13 amino acids.

This clone was detected ten times or more. The V and J genes are TRBV2 and TRBJ2-7; no firm D call. CDR1 SNHLY and CDR2 FYNNEI come from the germline V gene. There are 16 residues in the CDR3. V shed 4 bases and J shed 0 bases, with 16 bases lying between them. CDR3 sequence reads: CASSGYGRSSSYEQYF. For the CDR3, the DNA is TGTGCCAGCAGTGGATACGGACGGAGCTCCTCCTACGAGCAGTACTTC.